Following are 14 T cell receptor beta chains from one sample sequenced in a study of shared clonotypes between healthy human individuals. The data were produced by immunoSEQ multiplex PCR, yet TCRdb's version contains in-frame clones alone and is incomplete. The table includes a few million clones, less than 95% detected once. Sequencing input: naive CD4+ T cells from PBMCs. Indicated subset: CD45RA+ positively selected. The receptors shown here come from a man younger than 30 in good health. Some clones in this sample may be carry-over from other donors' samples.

CDR3 sequence (DNA): TGTGCCAGCAGCCCACCTAGCGGAGGATACAATGAGCAGTTCTTC. This codes for CASSPPSGGYNEQFF. The rearrangement links TRBV5-4 to TRBJ2-1; 7 nucleotides match TRBD2. This CDR3 comprises 15 residues. V lost 4 bases and J lost 4; bases outside the gene matches: 8. CDR1 and CDR2 (germline): SGHNT, YYREEE (reference sequence).

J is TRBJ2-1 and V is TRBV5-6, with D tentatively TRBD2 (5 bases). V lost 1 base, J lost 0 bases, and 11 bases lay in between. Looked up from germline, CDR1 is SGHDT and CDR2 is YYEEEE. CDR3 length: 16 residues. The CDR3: CASSLRGITSYNEQFF. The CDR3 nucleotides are TGTGCCAGCAGCTTGCGAGGGATCACCTCCTACAATGAGCAGTTCTTC.

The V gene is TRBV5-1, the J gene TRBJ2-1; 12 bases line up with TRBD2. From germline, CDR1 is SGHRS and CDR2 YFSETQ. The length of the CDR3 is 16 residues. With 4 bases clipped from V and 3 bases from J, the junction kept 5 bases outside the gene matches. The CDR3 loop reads CASSRGLAGHYNEQFF. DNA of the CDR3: TGCGCCAGCAGCAGAGGACTAGCGGGACACTACAATGAGCAGTTCTTC.

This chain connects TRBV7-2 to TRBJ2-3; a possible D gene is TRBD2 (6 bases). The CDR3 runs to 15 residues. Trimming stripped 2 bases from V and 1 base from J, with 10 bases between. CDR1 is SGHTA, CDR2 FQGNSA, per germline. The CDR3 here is CASSLMASGTDTQYF. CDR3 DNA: TGTGCCAGCAGCTTAATGGCTAGCGGCACAGATACGCAGTATTTT.

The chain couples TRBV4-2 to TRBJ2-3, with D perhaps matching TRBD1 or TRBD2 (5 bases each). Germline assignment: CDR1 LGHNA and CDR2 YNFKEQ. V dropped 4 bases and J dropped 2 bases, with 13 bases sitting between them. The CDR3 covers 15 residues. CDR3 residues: CASSPRGAVTDTQYF. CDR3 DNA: TGTGCCAGCAGCCCCCGAGGGGCCGTCACAGATACGCAGTATTTT.

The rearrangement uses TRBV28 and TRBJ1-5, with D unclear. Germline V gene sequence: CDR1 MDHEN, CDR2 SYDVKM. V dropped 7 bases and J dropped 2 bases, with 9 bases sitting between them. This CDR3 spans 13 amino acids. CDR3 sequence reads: CASIPRGNQPQHF. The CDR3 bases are TGTGCCAGCATCCCTAGGGGCAATCAGCCCCAGCATTTT.

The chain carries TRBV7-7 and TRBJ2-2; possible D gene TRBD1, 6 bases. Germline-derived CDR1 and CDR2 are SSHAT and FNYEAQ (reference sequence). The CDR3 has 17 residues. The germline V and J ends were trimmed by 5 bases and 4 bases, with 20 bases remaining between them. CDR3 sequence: CASSTKGGTEATGELFF. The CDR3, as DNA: TGTGCCAGCAGCACAAAAGGGGGTACGGAAGCCACCGGGGAGCTGTTTTTT.

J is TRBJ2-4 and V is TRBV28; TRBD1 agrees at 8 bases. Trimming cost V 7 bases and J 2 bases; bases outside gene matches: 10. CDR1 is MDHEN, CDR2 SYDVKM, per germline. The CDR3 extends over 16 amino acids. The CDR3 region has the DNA TGTGCCAGCACCAGACCAGGGGGCATTTCCAAAAACATTCAGTACTTC. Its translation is CASTRPGGISKNIQYF.

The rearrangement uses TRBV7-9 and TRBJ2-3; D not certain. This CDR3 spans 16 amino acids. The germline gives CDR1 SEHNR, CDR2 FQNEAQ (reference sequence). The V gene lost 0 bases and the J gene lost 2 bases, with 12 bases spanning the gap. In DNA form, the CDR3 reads TGTGCCAGCAGCTTAGCACCCGGATCCAACACAGATACGCAGTATTTT. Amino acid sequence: CASSLAPGSNTDTQYF.

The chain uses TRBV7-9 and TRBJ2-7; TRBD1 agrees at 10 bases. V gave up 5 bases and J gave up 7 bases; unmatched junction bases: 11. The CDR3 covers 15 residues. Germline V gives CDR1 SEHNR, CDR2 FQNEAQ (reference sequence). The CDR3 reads CASSRATGGADEQYF. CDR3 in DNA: TGTGCCAGCAGCCGTGCGACAGGGGGCGCAGATGAGCAGTACTTC.

In DNA form, the CDR3 reads TGCGCCAGCAGCTCCCCGGGACAGGGAGGTGAAAAACTGTTTTTT. This sequence encodes CASSSPGQGGEKLFF. The chain couples TRBV5-1 to TRBJ1-4; 9 bases align to TRBD1. Trimming at V came to 3 bases and at J to 7 bases, leaving 7 bases not matched to a gene. The germline CDR1 and CDR2 sequences are SGHRS and YFSETQ. This CDR3 spans 15 amino acids.

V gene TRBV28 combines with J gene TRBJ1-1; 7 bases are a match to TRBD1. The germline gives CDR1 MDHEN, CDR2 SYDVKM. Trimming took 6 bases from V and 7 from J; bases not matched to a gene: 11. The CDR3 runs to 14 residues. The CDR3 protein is CASSPGQDRFEAFF. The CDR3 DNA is TGTGCCAGCAGCCCCGGACAGGACCGATTTGAAGCTTTCTTT.

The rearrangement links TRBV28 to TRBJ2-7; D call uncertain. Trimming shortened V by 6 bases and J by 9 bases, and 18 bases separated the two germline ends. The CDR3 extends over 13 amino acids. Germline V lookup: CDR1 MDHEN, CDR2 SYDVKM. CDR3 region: CASSPGPVRGQYF. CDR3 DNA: TGTGCCAGCAGCCCAGGACCTGTCCGCGGGCAGTACTTC.

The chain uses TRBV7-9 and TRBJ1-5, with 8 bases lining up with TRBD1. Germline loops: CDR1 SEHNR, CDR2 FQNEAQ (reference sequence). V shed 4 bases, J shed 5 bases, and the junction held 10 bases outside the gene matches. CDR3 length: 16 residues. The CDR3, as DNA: TGTGCCAGCAGCTCATCATCAGGGGGCTGGGATCAGCCCCAGCATTTT. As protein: CASSSSSGGWDQPQHF.